Shown below are 22 T cell receptor beta chains from a single sample sequenced in a study of cytomegalovirus exposure and HLA in healthy donors. Measured with immunoSEQ multiplex PCR; TCRdb has only the in-frame clones, and not every one. The data show around 240,000 clones, with almost 90% seen just once and around 0.34% held by the top ten. Material for sequencing was PBMCs. The receptors were gathered from a woman between 18 and 29 years old in good health and CMV-seronegative.

J is TRBJ1-5 and V is TRBV5-6, with 8 bases aligning to TRBD1. Germline CDR1 and CDR2: SGHDT and YYEEEE. This CDR3 is built from 17 residues. J was trimmed by 2 bases and V by 0 bases; bases with no gene match: 7. CDR3 sequence reads: CASSLALDRAGNQPQHF. In DNA, the CDR3 is TGTGCCAGCAGCTTGGCCTTGGACAGGGCGGGCAATCAGCCCCAGCATTTT.

The chain carries TRBV2 and TRBJ1-5, with 9 positions matching TRBD1. Trimming cost V 8 bases and J 3 bases; bases outside gene matches: 5. The CDR3 extends over 14 amino acids. CDR1 SNHLY and CDR2 FYNNEI come from the germline V gene. The DNA for the CDR3 is TGTGCCAGCGGTGGGACAGGGATCAATCAGCCCCAGCATTTT. Residues: CASGGTGINQPQHF.

This chain links TRBV6-1 with TRBJ1-4; TRBD1 agrees at 9 bases. Germline V gives CDR1 MNHNS, CDR2 SASEGT. Unmatched junction bases numbered 4, after V lost 1 base and J lost 7 bases. The CDR3 extends over 15 amino acids. CDR3 amino acids: CASSEGGQGFEKLFF. The CDR3, as DNA: TGTGCCAGCAGTGAAGGGGGACAGGGTTTTGAAAAACTGTTTTTT.

The V gene is TRBV6-6, the J gene TRBJ1-2, with TRBD1 matching 7 bases. CDR1 and CDR2 from the germline V gene are MNHNY and SVGAGI (reference sequence). The CDR3 extends over 12 amino acids. The V segment lost 4 bases and the J segment 5 bases; nucleotides outside the gene matches: 1. The CDR3 DNA reads TGTGCCAGCAGTTCAGGGGGGTATGGCTACACCTTC. This codes for CASSSGGYGYTF.

This chain uses TRBV9 with TRBJ1-2; 10 nucleotides align to TRBD1. Germline V lookup: CDR1 SGDLS, CDR2 YYNGEE. The CDR3 runs to 16 residues. Germline trimming cut 4 bases from V and 2 bases from J; bases unmatched to any gene: 8. This chain's CDR3 is CASSTRDRGSNYGYTF. DNA of the CDR3: TGTGCCAGCAGCACACGGGACAGGGGATCCAACTATGGCTACACCTTC.

The chain combines TRBV5-1 with TRBJ2-1, with 8 bases matching TRBD2. CDR1 is SGHRS, CDR2 YFSETQ, per germline. This CDR3 region has 15 residues. V lost 4 bases and J lost 0; bases outside the gene matches: 3. The CDR3 sequence is CASSHGLASYNEQFF. The CDR3 DNA sequence: TGCGCCAGCAGCCATGGACTAGCCTCCTACAATGAGCAGTTCTTC.

This chain joins TRBV28 and TRBJ1-2; 9 bases line up with TRBD1. Germline CDR1 reads MDHEN; CDR2 reads SYDVKM. The CDR3 loop spans 15 amino acids. Unmatched junction bases numbered 6, after V lost 3 bases and J lost 4 bases. Here the CDR3 DNA reads TGTGCCAGCAGTTTCGGGACAGGGCGACGCTATGGCTACACCTTC. The encoded protein is CASSFGTGRRYGYTF.

The J gene is TRBJ1-5, the V gene TRBV27; D remains ambiguous. V gave up 2 bases and J gave up 4 bases, with 9 bases separating them. Looked up from germline, CDR1 is MNHEY and CDR2 is SMNVEV (reference sequence). CDR3 length: 14 amino acids. The CDR3 loop is CASSLRSGNQPQHF. In DNA form, the CDR3 reads TGTGCCAGCAGTTTAAGGTCGGGTAATCAGCCCCAGCATTTT.

The V gene is TRBV6-6, the J gene TRBJ2-7; maybe TRBD2 (6 bases). V lost 2 bases to trimming and J lost 0 bases, with 11 bases between them. The CDR3 length is 15 residues. Germline CDR1 is MNHNY and CDR2 is SVGAGI (reference sequence). The CDR3 loop reads CASSYIGGSSYEQYF. CDR3 nucleotides: TGTGCCAGCAGTTACATTGGAGGGAGCTCCTACGAGCAGTACTTC.

V usage is TRBV9 and J usage is TRBJ1-1; tentative D call: TRBD1 (5 bases). This CDR3 has 14 amino acids. Germline V gene lookup returns CDR1 SGDLS and CDR2 YYNGEE. Between the trimmed V and J ends, which lost 7 bases and 0 bases, there was a span of 13 bases. The DNA of the CDR3 is TGTGCCAGCGCCTCGACAGTCATGAACACTGAAGCTTTCTTT. Its translation is CASASTVMNTEAFF.

The chain joins TRBV28 to TRBJ1-2; TRBD1 aligns across 9 bases. Germline V CDR1 and CDR2: MDHEN, SYDVKM. CDR3 size: 15 residues. V gave up 4 bases and J gave up 4 bases; unmatched junction bases: 7. The CDR3 sequence is CASSWGQGDAYGYTF. Here the CDR3 DNA reads TGTGCCAGCAGTTGGGGACAGGGTGACGCCTATGGCTACACCTTC.

This chain uses TRBV30 with TRBJ1-2, with unresolved D. The V gene lost 0 bases and the J gene lost 5 bases, with 13 bases spanning the gap. The CDR3 covers 14 residues. Germline values: CDR1 GTSNPN, CDR2 SVGIG (reference sequence). In DNA, the CDR3 is TGTGCCTGGAGTGTCACAGAACATAATTATGGCTACACCTTC. This encodes CAWSVTEHNYGYTF.

The table lists this clone with a few counts. This chain connects TRBV6-5 to TRBJ2-7; 8 nucleotides align to TRBD1. V shed 6 bases, J shed 0 bases, and the junction held 4 bases outside the gene matches. Germline V gives CDR1 MNHEY, CDR2 SVGAGI. The CDR3 covers 14 residues. The CDR3 is CASSRTGSSYEQYV. Here the CDR3 DNA reads TGTGCCAGCAGCAGGACAGGGAGCTCCTACGAGCAGTACGTC.

This clone showed up just a few times. The rearrangement links TRBV9 to TRBJ2-5; 10 bases agree with TRBD1. Per germline, CDR1 SGDLS and CDR2 YYNGEE. The CDR3 spans 17 residues. V gave up 0 bases and J gave up 4 bases; unmatched junction bases: 9. As DNA, the CDR3 is TGTGCCAGCAGCGTAGGATATGGGACAGGGGAGGGAGAGACCCAGTACTTC. Its protein product is CASSVGYGTGEGETQYF.

The rearrangement joins TRBV11-2 to TRBJ2-2; no firm D call. The CDR3 consists of 13 residues. The germline V gene has CDR1 SGHAT and CDR2 FQNNGV. Trimming removed 5 bases at V and 4 bases at J, with 8 bases between. The CDR3 DNA sequence: TGTGCCAGCAGCATCGCGTTCACCGGGGAGCTGTTTTTT. Translated, it gives CASSIAFTGELFF.

About this clone itself: Different DNA sequences within this sample yield the same CDR3. V gene TRBV7-9 combines with J gene TRBJ1-5; D not resolved. Germline CDR1 is SEHNR and CDR2 is FQNEAQ (reference sequence). The CDR3 runs to 15 residues. V shed 3 bases and J shed 0 bases, with 9 bases lying between them. CDR3 protein: CASSLSVNSNQPQHF. CDR3 bases: TGTGCCAGCAGCTTGTCCGTTAATAGCAATCAGCCCCAGCATTTT.

This chain joins TRBV6-5 and TRBJ2-2; D is perhaps TRBD1 (5 bases). The germline V gene encodes CDR1 MNHEY and CDR2 SVGAGI. CDR3 length equals 14 residues. V lost 2 bases and J 4 bases, leaving 8 bases between the germline ends. DNA of the CDR3: TGTGCCAGCAGTTACAGGGGAAGCACCGGGGAGCTGTTTTTT. Protein: CASSYRGSTGELFF.

This chain links TRBV4-1 with TRBJ2-1, with 11 nucleotides matching TRBD2. This CDR3 has 16 residues. CDR1 is MGHRA, CDR2 YSYEKL, per germline. J gave up 8 bases and V 4 bases, and 10 bases lay outside the gene matches. The CDR3 coding sequence is TGCGCCAGCAGCCCATTAGCGGGGGGGTTTGGGTATGAGCAGTTCTTC. The encoded protein is CASSPLAGGFGYEQFF.

This chain links TRBV4-1 with TRBJ1-3; possibly TRBD1 for D (5 bases). The CDR3 length is 14 residues. Looked up from germline, CDR1 is MGHRA and CDR2 is YSYEKL. Trimming removed 0 bases from V and 4 bases from J, with 7 bases in between. The CDR3 nucleotides are TGCGCCAGCAGCCAAGAAAGGACAGGAAACACCATATATTTT. Protein: CASSQERTGNTIYF.

The rearrangement joins TRBV11-2 to TRBJ1-5; D might be TRBD1 (6 bases). CDR1 and CDR2 (germline): SGHAT, FQNNGV. V was shortened by 3 bases and J by 1 base, with 10 bases between the two germline ends. The CDR3 sequence is 15 residues long. Here the CDR3 reads CASSFRGASNQPQHF. Here the CDR3 DNA reads TGTGCCAGCAGCTTCCGGGGGGCAAGCAATCAGCCCCAGCATTTT.

This clone was seen a handful of times. The rearrangement joins TRBV29-1 to TRBJ1-5, with D possibly matching TRBD1 (5 bases). The CDR3 is made up of 12 amino acids. The germline CDR1 and CDR2 sequences are SQVTM and ANQGSEA. V dropped 4 bases and J dropped 1 base, with 5 bases sitting between them. The CDR3 loop reads CSVGQSNQPQHF. CDR3 nucleotides: TGCAGCGTTGGACAGAGCAATCAGCCCCAGCATTTT.

The chain joins TRBV9 to TRBJ2-1; 10 bases agree with TRBD2. The CDR3 is 17 residues long. CDR1 SGDLS and CDR2 YYNGEE come from the germline V gene. With V trimmed by 1 base and J by 7 bases, 11 bases remained unmatched. CDR3 in DNA: TGTGCCAGCAGCGTACAAAGCGGGGGGGCAAGCAGAAATGAGCAGTTCTTC. Translated: CASSVQSGGASRNEQFF.